The 7 T cell receptor beta chains presented below share a single source sample, sequenced in a study of blood T cell repertoires in COVID-19. Profiling relied on immunoSEQ multiplex PCR, and the TCRdb table lists in-frame clones only, not all of them. The sample has under 200,000 clones, just over 85% seen once; the top ten hold about 8.2%. Sequences were obtained from peripheral blood. The receptors come from a man aged 55 to 70 with acute or convalescent COVID-19.

The chain employs TRBV7-6 and TRBJ2-1; 13 bases match TRBD2. Germline-derived CDR1 and CDR2 are SGHVS and FNYEAQ. There are 17 residues in the CDR3. V lost 5 bases and J lost 0; bases outside the gene matches: 4. CDR3 amino acids: CASSPRTSGSSYNEQFF. For the CDR3, the DNA is TGTGCCAGCAGCCCCAGGACTAGCGGGAGCTCCTACAATGAGCAGTTCTTC.

The chain carries TRBV7-9 and TRBJ2-3; a possible D gene is TRBD2 (5 bases). Germline CDR1 and CDR2: SEHNR and FQNEAQ (reference sequence). The V end lost 5 bases, the J end lost 9 bases, and 12 bases lay between the germline ends. The CDR3 is 12 amino acids. The CDR3 reads CASSRSPGTQYF. The CDR3 DNA is TGTGCCAGCAGCCGAAGTCCGGGGACGCAGTATTTT.

The chain's CDR3 is CASSSGFGSGNTIYF. CDR3 DNA: TGTGCCAGCAGCTCTGGGTTCGGGTCTGGAAACACCATATATTTT. This chain links TRBV7-2 with TRBJ1-3; D gene ambiguous. From germline, CDR1 is SGHTA and CDR2 FQGNSA. The CDR3 totals 15 residues. Trimming cost V 4 bases and J 1 base, with 11 bases left between them.

The J gene is TRBJ1-4, the V gene TRBV5-1; D call uncertain. The CDR3 runs 14 residues. V was clipped by 2 bases and J by 5 bases, with 10 bases between them. The germline V gene encodes CDR1 SGHRS and CDR2 YFSETQ. The CDR3 DNA sequence: TGCGCCAGCAGCTTACAACGTATGAATGAAAAACTGTTTTTT. It translates to CASSLQRMNEKLFF.

The chain has TRBV7-9 and TRBJ2-6; TRBD2 agrees at 7 bases. Looked up from germline, CDR1 is SEHNR and CDR2 is FQNEAQ (reference sequence). With V trimmed by 10 bases and J by 0 bases, 15 bases remained unmatched. The length of the CDR3 is 18 residues. The CDR3 loop reads CAIPGLSYVSSGANVLTF. The CDR3 DNA reads TGTGCCATCCCGGGACTATCGTATGTTAGCTCTGGGGCCAACGTCCTGACTTTC.

V gene TRBV5-1 combines with J gene TRBJ2-7; TRBD2 might be the D (6 bases). CDR3 length equals 14 residues. V dropped 4 bases and J dropped 3 bases, with 14 bases sitting between them. The germline CDR1 and CDR2 sequences are SGHRS and YFSETQ. The CDR3 nucleotides read TGCGCCAGCAGCATGGGACTCTCTCTCTACGAGCAGTACTTC. It codes for CASSMGLSLYEQYF.

Written as DNA, the CDR3 is TGTGCCAGCAGATCCGGACAGAGCTATGGCTACACCTTC. Protein product: CASRSGQSYGYTF. The V call is TRBV6-5, the J call TRBJ1-2; D is possibly TRBD1 (6 bases). The CDR3 extends over 13 amino acids. The germline gives CDR1 MNHEY, CDR2 SVGAGI. V gave up 6 bases and J gave up 4 bases, with 12 bases separating them.